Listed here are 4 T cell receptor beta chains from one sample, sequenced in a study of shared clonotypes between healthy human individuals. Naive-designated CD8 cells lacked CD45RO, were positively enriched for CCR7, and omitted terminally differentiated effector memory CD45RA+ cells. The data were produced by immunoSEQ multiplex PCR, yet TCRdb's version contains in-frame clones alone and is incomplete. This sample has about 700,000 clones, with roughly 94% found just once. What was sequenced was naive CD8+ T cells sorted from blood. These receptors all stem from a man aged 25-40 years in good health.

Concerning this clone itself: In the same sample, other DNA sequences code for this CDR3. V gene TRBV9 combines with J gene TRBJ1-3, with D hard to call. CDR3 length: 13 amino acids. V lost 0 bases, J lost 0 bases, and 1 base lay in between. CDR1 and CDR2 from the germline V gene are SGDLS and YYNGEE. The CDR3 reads CASSVDSGNTIYF. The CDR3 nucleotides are TGTGCCAGCAGCGTAGACTCTGGAAACACCATATATTTT. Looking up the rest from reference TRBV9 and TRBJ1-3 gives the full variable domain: DSGVTQTPKHLITATGQRVTLRCSPRSGDLSVYWYQQSLDQGLQFLIQYYNGEERAKGNILERFSAQQFPDLHSELNLSSLELGDSALYFCASSVDSGNTIYFGEGSWLTVV.

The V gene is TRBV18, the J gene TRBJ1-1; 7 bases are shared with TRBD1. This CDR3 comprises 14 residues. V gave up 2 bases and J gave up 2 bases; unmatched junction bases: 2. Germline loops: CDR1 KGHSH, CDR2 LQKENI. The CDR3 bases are TGTGCCAGCTCACCATGGGACAGTAACACTGAAGCTTTCTTT. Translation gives CASSPWDSNTEAFF.

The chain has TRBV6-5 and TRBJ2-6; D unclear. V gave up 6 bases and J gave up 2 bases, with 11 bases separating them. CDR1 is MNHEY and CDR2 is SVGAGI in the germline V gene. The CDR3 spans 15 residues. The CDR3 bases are TGTGCCAGCAGCAACAGTAATCCTGGGGCCAACGTCCTGACTTTC. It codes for CASSNSNPGANVLTF.

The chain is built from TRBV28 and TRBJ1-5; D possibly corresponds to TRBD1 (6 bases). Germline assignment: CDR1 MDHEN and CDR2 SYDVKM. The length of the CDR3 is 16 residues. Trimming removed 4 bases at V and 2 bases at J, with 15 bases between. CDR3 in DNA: TGTGCCAGCAGTTCCTTCAGGGGAGAGGGCAATCAGCCCCAGCATTTT. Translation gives CASSSFRGEGNQPQHF.